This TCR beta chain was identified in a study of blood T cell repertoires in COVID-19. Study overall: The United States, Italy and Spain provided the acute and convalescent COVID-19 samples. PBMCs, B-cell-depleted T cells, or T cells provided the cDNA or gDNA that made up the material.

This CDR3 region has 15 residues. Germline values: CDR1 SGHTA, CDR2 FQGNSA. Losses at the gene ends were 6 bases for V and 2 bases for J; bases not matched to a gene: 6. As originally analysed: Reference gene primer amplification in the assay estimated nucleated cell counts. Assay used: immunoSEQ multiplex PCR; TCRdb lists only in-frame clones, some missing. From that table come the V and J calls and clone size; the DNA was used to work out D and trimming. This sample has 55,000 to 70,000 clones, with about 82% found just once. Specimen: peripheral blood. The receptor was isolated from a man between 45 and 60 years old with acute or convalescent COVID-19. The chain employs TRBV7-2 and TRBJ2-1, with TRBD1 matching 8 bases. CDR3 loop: CASRIRTGTYNEQFF. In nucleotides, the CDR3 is TGTGCCAGCAGGATTAGGACAGGGACCTACAATGAGCAGTTCTTC.